These T cell receptor beta chains were read from a single sample in a study of T and B cells in COVID-19 patients. A single record per CDR3 protein comes from TCRdb applying MiXCR to the multiplex PCR reads. Of nearly 15,000 distinct CDR3 sequences listed, about 29% were seen once; the top ten hold over 1%. The specimen was blood. These receptors originate from a human donor who had recovered from COVID-19. Each CDR3 is given with its conserved first and last residue. The D gene is left open where the match is weak. A row's size may be missing; if present it is once, few, many or a size class.

clone_size: once
j_call: TRBJ1-2
v_call: TRBV12-3/TRBV12-4
d_call: TRBD1
cdr3_aa: CASDTGAGGYTF
cdr3_nt: TGTGCCAGCGACACAGGGGCTGGGGGTTACACCTTC

clone_size: NA
j_call: TRBJ1-5
v_call: TRBV30
d_call: TRBD1
cdr3_aa: CAWRQGAGQPQHF
cdr3_nt: TGTGCCTGGAGACAGGGGGCTGGGCAGCCCCAGCATTTT

clone_size: NA
j_call: TRBJ1-1
v_call: TRBV29-1
d_call: NA
cdr3_aa: CSVKSGSGETEAFF
cdr3_nt: TGCAGCGTCAAGTCGGGATCCGGGGAGACTGAAGCTTTCTTT

clone_size: NA
j_call: TRBJ1-1
v_call: TRBV14
d_call: NA
cdr3_aa: CASLMVPTEAFF
cdr3_nt: TGTGCCAGCCTAATGGTCCCCACTGAAGCTTTCTTT

clone_size: few
j_call: TRBJ2-5
v_call: TRBV12-3/TRBV12-4
d_call: TRBD1
cdr3_aa: CASHQGAGRQETQYF
cdr3_nt: TGTGCCTCCCATCAGGGGGCAGGACGCCAAGAGACCCAGTACTTC

clone_size: NA
j_call: TRBJ1-5
v_call: TRBV6-2/TRBV6-3
d_call: NA
cdr3_aa: CASSTRAAGGQPQHF
cdr3_nt: TGTGCCAGCAGTACCCGGGCAGCGGGTGGTCAGCCCCAGCATTTT

clone_size: few
j_call: TRBJ1-5
v_call: TRBV18
d_call: TRBD1
cdr3_aa: CASSGTGGNQPQHF
cdr3_nt: TGTGCCAGCTCCGGGACAGGGGGCAATCAGCCCCAGCATTTT

clone_size: few
j_call: TRBJ1-1
v_call: TRBV6-1
d_call: TRBD1
cdr3_aa: CASSPRQGGSTEAFF
cdr3_nt: TGTGCCAGCAGTCCCAGACAGGGGGGAAGCACTGAAGCTTTCTTT

clone_size: medium-sized
j_call: TRBJ2-5
v_call: TRBV12-3/TRBV12-4
d_call: NA
cdr3_aa: CASSLPWRQETQYF
cdr3_nt: TGTGCCAGCAGTTTACCTTGGCGTCAAGAGACCCAGTACTTC

clone_size: NA
j_call: TRBJ2-7
v_call: TRBV6-2/TRBV6-3
d_call: NA
cdr3_aa: CASTHRGLPGDEQYF
cdr3_nt: TGTGCCAGCACCCACAGGGGACTCCCAGGAGACGAGCAGTACTTC

clone_size: NA
j_call: TRBJ2-2
v_call: TRBV5-4
d_call: NA
cdr3_aa: CASSAGGAGTRTGELFF
cdr3_nt: TGTGCCAGCAGCGCAGGCGGGGCAGGGACCAGGACCGGGGAGCTGTTTTTT